Listed here are 29 T cell receptor beta chains from one sample, sequenced in a study of T cells after yellow fever vaccination (dated by TCRdb to between 2017 and 2020). Receptors were amplified or captured by 5' RACE. These reads were obtained on an Illumina HiSeq 2500. The public sequencing data were trimmed at Q25 with fastp and processed into clonotypes with MiXCR by TCRdb, which kept only in-frame beta chains. Records with the same CDR3 protein are collapsed into one entry carrying the most frequent genes and DNA. This sample comprises 30,000 to 35,000 distinct CDR3 sequences, 5% to 8.5% of them detected only once. The ten largest clonotypes hold around a fifth of the sample. This sample's treatment or condition label indicates: live attenuated yellow fever vaccine strain. This specimen was PBMCs, either bulk or a sorted T-cell subset (CD4+, CD8+, memory, or dextramer-sorted; not recorded which), taken on the day of the first yellow fever vaccination. The receptors shown here come from a man younger than 30 who received the YFV17D yellow fever vaccine.

In its sample, this clonotype was seen many times. CDR3 bases: TGTGCCAGCAGAAACCATAAATCGACTAGCTCCGCCCTGGGCGAGCAGTACGTC. Protein product: CASRNHKSTSSALGEQYV. The rearrangement joins TRBV5-6 to TRBJ2-7; 7 bases line up with TRBD2. The V gene's germline CDR1 is SGHDT and CDR2 YYEEEE. The CDR3 extends over 18 amino acids. The ends lost 5 bases at V and 6 bases at J; junction bases unmatched: 23.

This clonotype was seen many times. J is TRBJ2-7 and V is TRBV5-6, with D unclear. The germline CDR1 and CDR2 sequences are SGHDT and YYEEEE. V lost 1 base, J lost 3 bases, and 8 bases lay in between. The CDR3 is 13 residues long. The CDR3 DNA follows: TGTGCCAGCAGCTTGAGGGCCATCTACGAGCAGTACTTC. This encodes CASSLRAIYEQYF. Together with reference TRBV5-6 and TRBJ2-7, the CDR3 gives the full variable domain: DAGVTQSPTHLIKTRGQQVTLRCSPKSGHDTVSWYQQALGQGPQFIFQYYEEEERQRGNFPDRFSGHQFPNYSSELNVNALLLGDSALYLCASSLRAIYEQYFGPGTRLTVT.

Ten or more counts support this clonotype. The J gene is TRBJ2-2, the V gene TRBV18; no clear D gene. The ends were cut back, 5 bases at V and 5 bases at J, with 3 bases in the middle. Germline V gene data show CDR1 as KGHSH and CDR2 as LQKENI. The CDR3 has 11 amino acids. The CDR3 bases are TGTGCCAGCTCAGAAACCGGGGAGCTGTTTTTT. Its translation is CASSETGELFF.

This clonotype showed up many times. V is TRBV6-2 or TRBV6-3 and J is TRBJ2-3; D not resolved. Trimming removed 5 bases at V and 1 base at J, with 10 bases between. This CDR3 is built from 14 residues. Germline V gives CDR1 MNHEY, CDR2 SVGEGT. The CDR3 here is CASSRPGGTDTQYF. The DNA for the CDR3 is TGTGCCAGCAGTAGACCTGGAGGCACAGATACGCAGTATTTT.

This clonotype was counted ten times or more. The chain carries TRBV5-5 and TRBJ2-1; unclear D gene. The CDR3 loop spans 15 amino acids. Trimming took off 0 bases at V and 3 bases at J, with 10 bases between the two ends. Germline values: CDR1 SGHKS, CDR2 YYEKEE (reference sequence). CDR3 sequence reads: CASSLGGSGYNEQFF. In DNA, the CDR3 is TGTGCCAGCAGCTTGGGAGGAAGTGGCTACAATGAGCAGTTCTTC. The full variable domain, with the rest looked up from reference TRBV5-5 and TRBJ2-1, is DAGVTQSPTHLIKTRGQQVTLRCSPISGHKSVSWYQQVLGQGPQFIFQYYEKEERGRGNFPDRFSARQFPNYSSELNVNALLLGDSALYLCASSLGGSGYNEQFFGPGTRLTVL.

The rearrangement joins TRBV23-1 to TRBJ1-6; no reliable D call. TRBV23-1 is filed as an ORF, its function uncertain. The CDR3 is made up of 16 amino acids. The V end was cut by 2 bases, the J end by 6 bases, with 14 bases between. CDR3 loop: CASSQPRQRGNSPLHF. In DNA form, the CDR3 reads TGCGCCAGCAGTCAACCTAGACAACGGGGTAATTCACCCCTCCACTTT.

In this sample, this clonotype is medium-sized (0.01 to 0.1%). The chain employs TRBV7-2 and TRBJ2-7; D assignment may be TRBD1 or TRBD2 (5 bases each). Germline CDR1 is SGHTA and CDR2 is FQGNSA. This CDR3 has 12 residues. V lost 5 bases to trimming and J lost 4 bases, with 9 bases between them. DNA of the CDR3: TGTGCCAGCAGCCCGGGACCGTACGAGCAGTACTTC. This gives the protein CASSPGPYEQYF.

Comments on this clonotype: This may stem from a read error, because a much larger clone lies one nucleotide away. The genes are TRBV20-1 and TRBJ1-1; no firm D call. CDR1 is DFQATT, CDR2 SNEGSKA, per germline (reference sequence). The CDR3 extends over 12 amino acids. CDR3 region: CRAIPGNTEAFF. The CDR3 coding sequence is TGCAGAGCTATTCCGGGGAACACTGAAGCTTTCTTT.

This clonotype was seen at least ten times. The chain couples TRBV12-3 or TRBV12-4 to TRBJ2-3; D is ambiguous. V lost 5 bases and J 6 bases, leaving 9 bases between the germline ends. The CDR3 is 12 amino acids. The CDR3 reads CASSQAVDTQYF. The CDR3 coding sequence is TGTGCCAGCAGTCAGGCGGTGGATACGCAGTATTTT.

This chain joins TRBV5-5 and TRBJ1-5; 7 positions agree with TRBD1. CDR1 is SGHKS, CDR2 YYEKEE, per germline (reference sequence). The trim removed 1 base at V and 7 bases at J, leaving 5 bases unmatched. The CDR3 is 14 residues long. CDR3 coding DNA: TGTGCCAGCAGCTTGAGGACAGGAGACCAGCCCCAGCATTTT. Amino acid sequence: CASSLRTGDQPQHF.

This clonotype came up many times. This chain uses TRBV3-1 with TRBJ2-5; D gene unclear. CDR3 length: 12 residues. The germline V and J ends were trimmed by 4 bases and 3 bases, with 6 bases remaining between them. Germline V lookup: CDR1 LGHDT, CDR2 YNNKEL (reference sequence). The DNA of the CDR3 is TGTGCCAGCAGCCTAACTGAAGAGACCCAGTACTTC. This codes for CASSLTEETQYF.

In this sample, this clonotype turned up a few times. The V gene is TRBV5-4, the J gene TRBJ2-3; 7 positions agree with TRBD2. The trim removed 5 bases at V and 0 bases at J, leaving 3 bases unmatched. The CDR3 runs 14 residues. Germline loops: CDR1 SGHNT, CDR2 YYREEE (reference sequence). The CDR3 coding sequence is TGTGCCAGCAGTCTGCGGGGGAGCACAGATACGCAGTATTTT. It codes for CASSLRGSTDTQYF.

Points on this clonotype: A much larger clone differs from this one at a single base, so this may be a read error. The chain joins TRBV6-5 to TRBJ1-2; D call uncertain. Germline V gives CDR1 MNHEY, CDR2 SVGAGI. The CDR3 is 13 residues long. CDR3 in amino acids: CASCYKVNYGYTF. In DNA form, the CDR3 reads TGTGCCAGCTGTTACAAGGTGAACTATGGCTACACCTTC.

This clonotype was counted between two and nine times. The CDR3 region is CASSQDGREKLFF. CDR3 nucleotides: TGTGCCAGCAGCCAAGATGGCAGGGAAAAACTGTTTTTT. The rearrangement uses TRBV3-1 and TRBJ1-4; no clear D gene. V was pared by 0 bases and J by 8 bases, with 7 bases between. The CDR3 length is 13 residues. Germline V lookup: CDR1 LGHDT, CDR2 YNNKEL (reference sequence).

This clonotype occurred many times. The chain uses TRBV11-2 and TRBJ2-7; D unclear. V was shortened by 5 bases and J by 6 bases, with 11 bases between the two germline ends. Germline V CDR1 and CDR2: SGHAT, FQNNGV. This CDR3 spans 12 amino acids. The CDR3 DNA is TGTGCCAGCAGCCCCTCTCTTATCGAGCAGTACTTC. It codes for CASSPSLIEQYF.

This clonotype showed up many times. This chain links TRBV6-5 with TRBJ1-4, with D possibly matching TRBD1 (5 bases). The germline CDR1 and CDR2 sequences are MNHEY and SVGAGI. V dropped 5 bases and J dropped 4 bases, with 17 bases sitting between them. This CDR3 spans 16 amino acids. The CDR3 region has the DNA TGTGCCAGCAGTCCGGAGGGCCGGGACGGTAATGAAAAACTGTTTTTT. As protein: CASSPEGRDGNEKLFF.

This clonotype occurred many times. This chain links TRBV20-1 with TRBJ1-6; 10 nucleotides match TRBD1. The CDR3 has 14 residues. V lost 3 bases to trimming and J lost 9 bases; unmatched junction nucleotides: 5. Germline V lookup: CDR1 DFQATT, CDR2 SNEGSKA (reference sequence). The CDR3 region is CSASFDRGRSPLHF. The CDR3 DNA reads as TGCAGTGCTAGCTTCGACAGGGGGCGTTCACCCCTCCACTTT.

This clonotype turned up a few times. V gene TRBV5-1 combines with J gene TRBJ2-7, with 11 bases that match TRBD2. This CDR3 contains 15 residues. Trimming took 4 bases from V and 6 from J; bases not matched to a gene: 9. Per germline, CDR1 SGHRS and CDR2 YFSETQ. CDR3: CASSPIAGGPFEQYF. CDR3 DNA: TGCGCCAGCAGCCCAATAGCGGGGGGGCCCTTCGAGCAGTACTTC.

This clonotype was found many times. The chain links TRBV7-2 to TRBJ2-3; D is uncertain. The CDR3 is made up of 12 amino acids. V lost 5 bases and J lost 5, with 8 bases in between. CDR1 is SGHTA, CDR2 FQGNSA, per germline. CDR3 bases: TGTGCCAGCAGCCCCTCGATAGATACGCAGTATTTT. Translating gives CASSPSIDTQYF.

This clonotype came up many times. The J gene is TRBJ2-7, the V gene TRBV24-1; 10 bases agree with TRBD1. V gave up 12 bases and J gave up 3 bases; unmatched junction bases: 13. CDR1 is KGHDR and CDR2 is SFDVKD in the germline V gene. CDR3 length equals 15 residues. The CDR3 here is CAPQARDRGLYEQYV. CDR3 nucleotides: TGTGCCCCCCAGGCTCGGGACAGGGGACTCTACGAGCAGTACGTC.

This clonotype was observed a few times. The CDR3 sequence is CASSQVRGETDTQYF. The CDR3 nucleotides read TGTGCCAGCAGCCAAGTCAGAGGGGAGACAGATACGCAGTATTTT. The gene calls are TRBV4-2 and TRBJ2-3, with D perhaps assigned TRBD1 or TRBD2 (5 bases each). This CDR3 spans 15 amino acids. Germline assignment: CDR1 LGHNA and CDR2 YNFKEQ. The V and J ends lost 1 base and 3 bases respectively, with 11 bases between them.

V is TRBV6-5 and J is TRBJ2-3; TRBD2 might be the D (6 bases). Trimming left V 2 bases short and J 0 bases short, with 6 bases between. CDR1 MNHEY and CDR2 SVGAGI come from the germline V gene. The CDR3 spans 14 residues. The CDR3 coding sequence is TGTGCCAGCAGTTACCTAGCGAGCACAGATACGCAGTATTTT. This encodes CASSYLASTDTQYF.

In this sample, this clonotype turned up many times. The V call is TRBV12-3 or TRBV12-4, the J call TRBJ2-5; D is unresolved. The CDR3 is made up of 15 amino acids. V dropped 6 bases and J dropped 2 bases, with 16 bases sitting between them. CDR3 protein: CASSNWGGWQETQYF. The CDR3 nucleotides are TGTGCCAGCAGCAACTGGGGTGGTTGGCAAGAGACCCAGTACTTC.

The chain is built from TRBV2 and TRBJ2-5; TRBD2 matches 7 bases. V trimming: 4 bases; J trimming: 3 bases; junction bases outside the gene matches: 5. The CDR3 has 14 residues. Germline assignment: CDR1 SNHLY and CDR2 FYNNEI. CDR3 in DNA: TGTGCCAGCAGTGGAGCGGGGACTAAAGAGACCCAGTACTTC. Its protein product is CASSGAGTKETQYF.

This clonotype was counted between two and nine times. The gene calls are TRBV15 and TRBJ1-6, with a tentative D call TRBD1 (6 bases). Trimming removed 3 bases from V and 10 bases from J, with 16 bases in between. Germline CDR1 reads LNHNV; CDR2 reads YYDKDF (reference sequence). The CDR3 runs to 15 residues. CDR3 protein: CATSRKTGTQSPLHF. The CDR3 coding sequence is TGTGCCACCAGCAGGAAAACAGGGACTCAATCACCCCTCCACTTT. Combining the CDR3 with reference TRBV15 and TRBJ1-6 gives the whole variable domain DAMVIQNPRYQVTQFGKPVTLSCSQTLNHNVMYWYQQKSSQAPKLLFHYYDKDFNNEADTPDNFQSRRPNTSFCFLDIRSPGLGDTAMYLCATSRKTGTQSPLHFGNGTRLTVT.

This clonotype was counted ten times or more. The chain recombines TRBV11-2 with TRBJ1-5, with a possible D match to TRBD1 (5 bases). CDR1 is SGHAT and CDR2 is FQNNGV in the germline V gene. Trimming stripped 6 bases from V and 1 base from J, with 16 bases between. CDR3 size: 16 residues. Here the CDR3 DNA reads TGTGCCAGCAGGATCCTGATGGGGGGAAGCAATCAGCCCCAGCATTTT. Amino acid sequence: CASRILMGGSNQPQHF.

This clonotype was picked up many times. V usage is TRBV28 and J usage is TRBJ2-7; D unresolved. V was cut by 4 bases and J by 3 bases, with 4 bases left in between. The germline V gene has CDR1 MDHEN and CDR2 SYDVKM. The CDR3 contains 11 residues. The CDR3 nucleotides are TGTGCCAGCAGTTCTCTCTACGAGCAGTACGTC. Its translation is CASSSLYEQYV.

This clonotype showed up many times. This chain connects TRBV7-3 to TRBJ2-3; D not certain. The CDR3 consists of 14 residues. Germline loops: CDR1 SGHTA, CDR2 FQGTGA. Trimming removed 5 bases from V and 4 bases from J, with 13 bases in between. The CDR3 DNA is TGTGCCAGCAGCCGAAGAATCCTACCAGATACGCAGTATTTT. Translating it yields CASSRRILPDTQYF.

This clonotype was recorded many times. The genes are TRBV6-1 and TRBJ1-1; perhaps TRBD1 as D (5 bases). CDR1 is MNHNS, CDR2 SASEGT, per germline. The CDR3 sequence is 14 residues long. V was trimmed by 5 bases and J by 1 base, leaving 11 bases between them. The CDR3 coding sequence is TGTGCCAGCAGTAAGAACAGGAAGAACACTGAAGCTTTCTTT. Protein: CASSKNRKNTEAFF.